This entry describes one T cell receptor beta chain. Per germline, CDR1 LNHNV and CDR2 YYDKDF (reference sequence). V was clipped by 5 bases and J by 7 bases, with 17 bases between them. This CDR3 contains 14 residues. This sample was taken from a study of blood T cell repertoires in COVID-19. Study in general: COVID-19 samples collected from the United States, Italy and Spain covered acute and convalescent phases. PBMCs, B-cell-depleted T cells, or T cells were the source of the cDNA or gDNA that made up the material.

Repertoires were generated with immunoSEQ multiplex PCR, while TCRdb's copy carries only in-frame clones and drops some. The sample includes over 200,000 clones, around 87% of them seen just once. This receptor was identified in a woman aged 45-65 years with acute or convalescent COVID-19. What was sequenced was peripheral blood. This sequence joins TRBV15 and TRBJ1-1, with D perhaps TRBD1 (6 bases). As DNA, the CDR3 is TGTGCCACCAGCCGTCGGCCAGGGGAAGATGAAGCTTTCTTT. Amino acid sequence: CATSRRPGEDEAFF.